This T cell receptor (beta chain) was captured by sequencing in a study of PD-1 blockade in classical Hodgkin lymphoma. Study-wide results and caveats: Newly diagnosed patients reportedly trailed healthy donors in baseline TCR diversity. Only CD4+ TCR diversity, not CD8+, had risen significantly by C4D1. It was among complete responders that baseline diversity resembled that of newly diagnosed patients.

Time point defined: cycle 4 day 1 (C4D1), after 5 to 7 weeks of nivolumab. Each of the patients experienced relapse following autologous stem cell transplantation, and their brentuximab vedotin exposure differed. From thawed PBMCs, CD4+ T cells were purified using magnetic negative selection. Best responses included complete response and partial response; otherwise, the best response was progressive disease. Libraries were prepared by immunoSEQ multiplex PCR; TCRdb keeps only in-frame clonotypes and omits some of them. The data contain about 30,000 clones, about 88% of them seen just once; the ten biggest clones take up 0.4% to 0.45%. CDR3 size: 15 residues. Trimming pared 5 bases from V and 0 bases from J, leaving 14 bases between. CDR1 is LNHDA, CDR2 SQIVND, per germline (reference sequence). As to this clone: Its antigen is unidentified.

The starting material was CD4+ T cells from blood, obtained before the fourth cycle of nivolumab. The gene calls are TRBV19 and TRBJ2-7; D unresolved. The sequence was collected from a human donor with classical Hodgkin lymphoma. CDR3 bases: TGTGCCAGTAGTGTGGGTCAGGCGAGCTCCTACGAGCAGTACTTC. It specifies CASSVGQASSYEQYF.